Each of the 30 T cell receptor beta chains below was sequenced from the same sample in a study of CD8+ T cells in alopecia areata. Once RNA had been extracted, it was reverse transcribed into cDNA to act as the sequencing template. The repertoire was sequenced with immunoSEQ multiplex PCR; TCRdb's copy has only in-frame clones and lacks some. This sample yields some 210,000 clones, of which more than 60% are seen a single time; 1% to 1.5% belongs to the top ten. As to treatment: oral pan-JAK inhibitor, 5-10 mg twice daily. Specimen: CD4+ T cells sorted from blood, collected between weeks 43 and 45, from a patient treated with tofacitinib. These receptors originate from a human donor with alopecia areata.

The chain links TRBV30 to TRBJ2-3; 9 bases align to TRBD1. The CDR3 consists of 12 residues. V was clipped by 7 bases and J by 7 bases; unmatched bases: 6. The germline V gene has CDR1 GTSNPN and CDR2 SVGIG (reference sequence). CDR3 residues: CASEQGANTQYF. The DNA for the CDR3 is TGTGCCTCAGAACAGGGGGCGAATACGCAGTATTTT.

In nucleotides, the CDR3 is TGTGCCAGCAGCTTAGCGGGAAGCTCCTACGAGCAGTACTTC. This encodes CASSLAGSSYEQYF. The V call is TRBV7-2, the J call TRBJ2-7, with D hard to call. This CDR3 is 14 amino acids long. The V gene's germline CDR1 is SGHTA and CDR2 FQGNSA. Trimming removed 0 bases from V and 0 bases from J, with 6 bases in between.

This clone appeared a few times. This chain links TRBV27 with TRBJ1-2; D uncertain. V lost 2 bases to trimming and J lost 5 bases, with 9 bases between them. CDR3 size: 13 residues. The V gene's germline CDR1 is MNHEY and CDR2 SMNVEV (reference sequence). Here the CDR3 reads CASSLGQAYGYTF. The CDR3 DNA follows: TGTGCCAGCAGTTTAGGCCAGGCTTATGGCTACACCTTC.

This chain uses TRBV7-9 with TRBJ2-3; D is uncertain. V was pared by 4 bases and J by 3 bases, with 5 bases between. There are 12 residues in the CDR3. The germline CDR1 and CDR2 sequences are SEHNR and FQNEAQ (reference sequence). The CDR3, as DNA: TGTGCCAGCAGCTCCCCTACAGATACGCAGTATTTT. Its translation is CASSSPTDTQYF.

The J gene is TRBJ2-7, the V gene TRBV29-1, with TRBD1 matching 7 bases. There are 13 residues in the CDR3. CDR1 and CDR2 (germline): SQVTM, ANQGSEA. V trimming: 3 bases; J trimming: 5 bases; junction bases outside the gene matches: 7. CDR3 residues: CSVDPGQSNEQYF. The DNA for the CDR3 is TGCAGCGTTGACCCGGGACAGAGCAACGAGCAGTACTTC.

The chain combines TRBV30 with TRBJ1-5, with 7 bases matching TRBD1. This CDR3 contains 20 residues. CDR1 and CDR2 from the germline V gene are GTSNPN and SVGIG (reference sequence). V was pared by 8 bases and J by 15 bases, with 40 bases of the junction left unmatched. CDR3 sequence (DNA): TGTGCCCGAACAGTGGGGGACAGTACACCCCCTGTCCCCACAGGGAGCGATGGGCATTTT. Protein sequence: CARTVGDSTPPVPTGSDGHF.

This clone was counted only a few times. The genes are TRBV5-1 and TRBJ2-1; perhaps TRBD2 as D (6 bases). CDR3 length: 15 amino acids. Looked up from germline, CDR1 is SGHRS and CDR2 is YFSETQ. Trimming removed 0 bases from V and 7 bases from J, with 14 bases in between. The CDR3 reads CASSLGGGPQNEQFF. The CDR3 DNA follows: TGCGCCAGCAGCTTGGGTGGAGGGCCCCAGAATGAGCAGTTCTTC. Combining the CDR3 with reference TRBV5-1 and TRBJ2-1 gives the whole variable domain KAGVTQTPRYLIKTRGQQVTLSCSPISGHRSVSWYQQTPGQGLQFLFEYFSETQRNKGNFPGRFSGRQFSNSRSEMNVSTLELGDSALYLCASSLGGGPQNEQFFGPGTRLTVL.

This clone was recorded a few times. The CDR3 DNA follows: TGTGCCTGGAGTGTACGGGGACACACGAATCAGCCCCAGCATTTT. Its translation is CAWSVRGHTNQPQHF. The chain employs TRBV30 and TRBJ1-5; TRBD1 is a possible D gene (6 bases). The length of the CDR3 is 15 residues. The ends were cut back, 0 bases at V and 4 bases at J, with 13 bases in the middle. Germline V gene sequence: CDR1 GTSNPN, CDR2 SVGIG (reference sequence).

The rearrangement joins TRBV5-6 to TRBJ2-1; 13 nucleotides line up with TRBD2. There are 15 residues in the CDR3. Germline-derived CDR1 and CDR2 are SGHDT and YYEEEE. Unmatched junction bases numbered 4, after V lost 5 bases and J lost 5 bases. CDR3 sequence (DNA): TGTGCCAGCAGAAGGACTAGCGGGGGAGACAATGAGCAGTTCTTC. Its protein is CASRRTSGGDNEQFF.

A few counts support this clone. V is TRBV4-3 and J is TRBJ2-3, with 12 bases identical to TRBD2. The CDR3 sequence is 16 residues long. Germline V gene data show CDR1 as LGHNA and CDR2 as YSLEER. V lost 1 base to trimming and J lost 3 bases; unmatched junction nucleotides: 2. The CDR3 sequence is CASSQGGLAGTDTQYF. The CDR3 DNA is TGCGCCAGCAGCCAAGGTGGACTAGCGGGGACAGATACGCAGTATTTT.

The genes are TRBV29-1 and TRBJ2-5; either TRBD1 or TRBD2 may fit D (5 bases each). V lost 6 bases and J 4 bases, leaving 15 bases between the germline ends. Germline V gene data show CDR1 as SQVTM and CDR2 as ANQGSEA. The CDR3 covers 13 residues. The CDR3, as DNA: TGCAGCGTCGGGGCACCGAGACGAGAGACCCAGTACTTC. It encodes CSVGAPRRETQYF. The variable domain in full, completed from reference TRBV29-1 and TRBJ2-5, reads SAVISQKPSRDICQRGTSLTIQCQVDSQVTMMFWYRQQPGQSLTLIATANQGSEATYESGFVIDKFPISRPNLTFSTLTVSNMSPEDSSIYLCSVGAPRRETQYFGPGTRLLVL.

V is TRBV7-2 and J is TRBJ1-5; a weak D match, TRBD1 (6 bases). Trimming cost V 0 bases and J 6 bases, with 15 bases left between them. The germline V gene encodes CDR1 SGHTA and CDR2 FQGNSA. There are 16 residues in the CDR3. CDR3: CASSLAPGVLGQPQHF. CDR3 DNA sequence: TGTGCCAGCAGCTTAGCCCCAGGGGTTTTAGGTCAGCCCCAGCATTTT.

This clone was counted a single time. The sample holds other DNA sequences that translate to the same CDR3. J is TRBJ1-2 and V is TRBV30, with a possible D match to TRBD1 (6 bases). The CDR3 is made up of 13 amino acids. Trimming stripped 0 bases from V and 4 bases from J, with 9 bases between. Germline CDR1 is GTSNPN and CDR2 is SVGIG (reference sequence). CDR3 sequence: CAWSVGGTYGYTF. Written as DNA, the CDR3 is TGTGCCTGGAGTGTAGGGGGGACCTATGGCTACACCTTC.

Only a few counts were recorded for this clone. J is TRBJ1-1 and V is TRBV29-1, with D unresolved. V was shortened by 7 bases and J by 1 base, with 10 bases between the two germline ends. The germline V gene has CDR1 SQVTM and CDR2 ANQGSEA. CDR3 length: 12 amino acids. CDR3 protein: CSADGTNTEAFF. DNA of the CDR3: TGCAGCGCGGACGGCACGAACACTGAAGCTTTCTTT.

V and J are TRBV15 and TRBJ2-6, with D hard to call. V was trimmed by 9 bases and J by 0 bases, leaving 9 bases between them. Germline V gene lookup returns CDR1 LNHNV and CDR2 YYDKDF (reference sequence). This CDR3 region has 14 residues. The CDR3 DNA reads as TGTGCCACAACCAGGCTCTCTGGGGCCAACGTCCTGACTTTC. Protein sequence: CATTRLSGANVLTF. The full variable domain, rest sourced from reference TRBV15 and TRBJ2-6, is DAMVIQNPRYQVTQFGKPVTLSCSQTLNHNVMYWYQQKSSQAPKLLFHYYDKDFNNEADTPDNFQSRRPNTSFCFLDIRSPGLGDTAMYLCATTRLSGANVLTFGAGSRLTVL.

V is TRBV15 and J is TRBJ2-7; the match to TRBD1 covers 9 bases. The trim removed 1 base at V and 1 base at J, leaving 8 bases unmatched. Germline CDR1 LNHNV, CDR2 YYDKDF (reference sequence). The CDR3 contains 17 residues. This chain's CDR3 is CATSRAYDRGESYEQYF. Here the CDR3 DNA reads TGTGCCACCAGCAGAGCTTATGACAGGGGGGAATCCTACGAGCAGTACTTC.

Comment on this clone: The same CDR3 can be traced to other DNA sequences in this sample. The chain has TRBV20-1 and TRBJ2-3; D not certain. V was cut by 4 bases and J by 2 bases, with 1 base left in between. The germline V gene has CDR1 DFQATT and CDR2 SNEGSKA (reference sequence). This CDR3 is built from 10 residues. CDR3 loop: CSATTDTQYF. Written as DNA, the CDR3 is TGCAGTGCTACCACAGATACGCAGTATTTT.

This clone has more than one count but fewer than ten. The rearrangement joins TRBV19 to TRBJ1-1; D remains unclear. The CDR3 runs 13 residues. Germline-derived CDR1 and CDR2 are LNHDA and SQIVND (reference sequence). V gave up 4 bases and J gave up 1 base, with 7 bases separating them. Here the CDR3 DNA reads TGTGCCAGTAGTACATTAACGAACACTGAAGCTTTCTTT. Amino acid sequence: CASSTLTNTEAFF.

The rearrangement uses TRBV10-3 and TRBJ2-7, with 8 positions matching TRBD2. Germline V CDR1 and CDR2: ENHRY, SYGVKD. The CDR3 loop spans 14 amino acids. V was pared by 7 bases and J by 4 bases, with 9 bases of the junction left unmatched. The CDR3 sequence: CAITPGTRGYEQYF. The CDR3 DNA follows: TGTGCCATCACCCCCGGGACTAGGGGATACGAGCAGTACTTC.

A few counts support this clone. V usage is TRBV14 and J usage is TRBJ2-6; D remains ambiguous. CDR1 is SGHDN and CDR2 is FVKESK in the germline V gene. This CDR3 spans 16 amino acids. The V end lost 1 base, the J end lost 2 bases, and 9 bases lay between the germline ends. CDR3 DNA: TGTGCCAGCAGCCAAGTTAGGCAGGCTGGGGCCAACGTCCTGACTTTC. It codes for CASSQVRQAGANVLTF.

J is TRBJ1-5 and V is TRBV30; no clear D. The length of the CDR3 is 14 residues. From germline, CDR1 is GTSNPN and CDR2 SVGIG (reference sequence). Trimming pared 0 bases from V and 1 base from J, leaving 7 bases between. The CDR3 here is CAWSVGKSNQPQHF. In nucleotides, the CDR3 is TGTGCCTGGAGTGTAGGCAAGAGCAATCAGCCCCAGCATTTT.

This clone has just a few counts. The V gene is TRBV5-1, the J gene TRBJ2-7; 9 nucleotides match TRBD1. This CDR3 contains 14 residues. J gave up 5 bases and V 0 bases, and 3 bases lay outside the gene matches. The germline V gene has CDR1 SGHRS and CDR2 YFSETQ. The CDR3 DNA sequence: TGCGCCAGCAGCTTGGAGAGGACAGGGGACGAGCAGTACTTC. Protein: CASSLERTGDEQYF.

This clone has just a few counts. This chain links TRBV7-3 with TRBJ2-1; the D call may be TRBD1 or TRBD2 (6 bases each). Per germline, CDR1 SGHTA and CDR2 FQGTGA. Trimming removed 5 bases from V and 2 bases from J, with 13 bases in between. The CDR3 is made up of 15 amino acids. The CDR3 spells CASSQTGAPYNEQFF. The CDR3 DNA reads TGTGCCAGCAGCCAGACGGGGGCCCCCTACAATGAGCAGTTCTTC. The full variable domain, rest sourced from reference TRBV7-3 and TRBJ2-1, is GAGVSQTPSNKVTEKGKYVELRCDPISGHTALYWYRQSLGQGPEFLIYFQGTGAADDSGLPNDRFFAVRPEGSVSTLKIQRTERGDSAVYLCASSQTGAPYNEQFFGPGTRLTVL.

This clone was found once. The chain recombines TRBV6-5 with TRBJ1-2; D is undetermined. V lost 5 bases and J lost 3, with 7 bases in between. Looked up from germline, CDR1 is MNHEY and CDR2 is SVGAGI. The CDR3 loop spans 12 amino acids. CDR3 region: CASSLDDYGYTF. For the CDR3, the DNA is TGTGCCAGCAGTCTTGATGACTATGGCTACACCTTC.

The chain links TRBV9 to TRBJ1-5; D perhaps matches TRBD1 (5 bases). V lost 0 bases and J lost 6, with 7 bases in between. This CDR3 region has 13 residues. Per germline, CDR1 SGDLS and CDR2 YYNGEE. The CDR3 here is CASSVEGFQPQHF. In DNA form, the CDR3 reads TGTGCCAGCAGCGTAGAGGGGTTTCAGCCCCAGCATTTT.

This clone was seen more than once but under ten times. The chain combines TRBV29-1 with TRBJ2-5, with D unresolved. The CDR3 covers 13 residues. Trimming took off 2 bases at V and 4 bases at J, with 11 bases between the two ends. CDR1 and CDR2 (germline): SQVTM, ANQGSEA. Written as DNA, the CDR3 is TGCAGCGTTGAATTTCTAGTCGGAGAGACCCAGTACTTC. It codes for CSVEFLVGETQYF.

This chain uses TRBV4-3 with TRBJ2-5; D remains ambiguous. The CDR3 consists of 15 residues. The V gene's germline CDR1 is LGHNA and CDR2 YSLEER. The V gene lost 0 bases and the J gene lost 3 bases, with 11 bases spanning the gap. The CDR3 here is CASSQDQDLKETQYF. CDR3 coding DNA: TGCGCCAGCAGCCAAGATCAGGACCTAAAAGAGACCCAGTACTTC.

V is TRBV2 and J is TRBJ2-7, with D possibly being TRBD2 (5 bases). Germline V lookup: CDR1 SNHLY, CDR2 FYNNEI. V lost 2 bases and J 0 bases, leaving 11 bases between the germline ends. The CDR3 loop spans 15 amino acids. This CDR3 reads CASSESGRSSYEQYF. The CDR3, as DNA: TGTGCCAGCAGTGAAAGCGGACGAAGCTCCTACGAGCAGTACTTC.

The J gene is TRBJ2-5, the V gene TRBV7-7; D possibly uses TRBD1 or TRBD2 (6 bases each). In germline, CDR1 is SSHAT, CDR2 FNYEAQ (reference sequence). CDR3 length: 15 residues. The V and J ends lost 1 base and 2 bases respectively, with 11 bases between them. The CDR3: CASSLGGADQETQYF. The CDR3 coding sequence is TGTGCCAGCAGCTTAGGGGGGGCGGATCAAGAGACCCAGTACTTC.

The chain employs TRBV5-1 and TRBJ2-1; D perhaps matches TRBD1 (5 bases). With 3 bases removed from V and 6 bases from J, the gap between germline ends came to 7 bases. This CDR3 has 12 residues. Germline lookup yields CDR1 SGHRS and CDR2 YFSETQ. The CDR3 reads CASSSRGNEQFF. CDR3 DNA: TGCGCCAGCAGCTCAAGGGGCAATGAGCAGTTCTTC.